The T cell receptor beta chain under discussion was sequenced for a study of cytomegalovirus exposure and HLA in healthy donors. Study-wide points: Many donors carried some public TCRs, although rarity characterized most TCR sequences. In vitro data verified three CMV-associated chains as specific for CMV antigens. Cytomegalovirus-associated TCR beta chains were listed, numbering 164.

The donors were members of the validation cohort comprising over 100 subjects, separate from the roughly 680-subject first cohort. The CDR3 has 19 residues. Trimming removed 0 bases from V and 1 base from J, with 17 bases in between. Germline CDR1 reads SGHDT; CDR2 reads YYEEEE. A remark on this clone: Its cognate antigen is unknown.

Only in-frame clones appear in the TCRdb table, and some are missing; sequencing was by immunoSEQ multiplex PCR. The table records roughly 180,000 clones, around nine tenths of them present only once. The genes are TRBV5-6 and TRBJ2-6; D might be TRBD1 (8 bases). This receptor was obtained from a man aged 30 to 45 in good health and CMV-seropositive. The sequenced sample consisted of PBMCs. In nucleotides, the CDR3 is TGTGCCAGCAGCTTGGTAGGGCACAGGGGGGGATCTGGGGCCAACGTCCTGACTTTC. Its translation: CASSLVGHRGGSGANVLTF.